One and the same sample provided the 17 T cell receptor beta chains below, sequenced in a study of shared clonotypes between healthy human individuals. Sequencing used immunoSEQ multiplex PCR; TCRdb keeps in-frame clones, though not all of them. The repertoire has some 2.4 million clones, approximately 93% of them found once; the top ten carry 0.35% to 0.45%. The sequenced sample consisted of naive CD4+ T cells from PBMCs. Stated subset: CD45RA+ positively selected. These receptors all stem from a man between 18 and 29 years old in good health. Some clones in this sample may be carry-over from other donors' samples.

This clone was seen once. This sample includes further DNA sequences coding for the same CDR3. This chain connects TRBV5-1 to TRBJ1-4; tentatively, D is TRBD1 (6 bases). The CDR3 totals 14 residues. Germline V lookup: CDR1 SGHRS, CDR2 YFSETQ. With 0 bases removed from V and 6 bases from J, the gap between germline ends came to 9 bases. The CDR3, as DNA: TGCGCCAGCAGCTTGGCGGCAGGGGATGAAAAACTGTTTTTT. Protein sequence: CASSLAAGDEKLFF. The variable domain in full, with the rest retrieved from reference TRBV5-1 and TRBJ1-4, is KAGVTQTPRYLIKTRGQQVTLSCSPISGHRSVSWYQQTPGQGLQFLFEYFSETQRNKGNFPGRFSGRQFSNSRSEMNVSTLELGDSALYLCASSLAAGDEKLFFGSGTQLSVL.

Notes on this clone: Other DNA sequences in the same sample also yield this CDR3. The CDR3 protein is CASSEGSGSTDTQYF. The CDR3 DNA follows: TGTGCCAGCAGTGAGGGAAGCGGCAGCACAGATACGCAGTATTTT. This rearrangement joins TRBV6-1 to TRBJ2-3; TRBD2 is a possible D gene (5 bases). V was pared by 3 bases and J by 0 bases, with 10 bases between. Germline CDR1 is MNHNS and CDR2 is SASEGT. This CDR3 has 15 residues.

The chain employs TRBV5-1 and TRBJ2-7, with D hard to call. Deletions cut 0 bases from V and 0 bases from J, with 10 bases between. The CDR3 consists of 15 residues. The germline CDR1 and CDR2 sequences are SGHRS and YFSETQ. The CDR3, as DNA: TGCGCCAGCAGCTTGGGGGATCTAAGCTCCTACGAGCAGTACTTC. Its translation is CASSLGDLSSYEQYF.

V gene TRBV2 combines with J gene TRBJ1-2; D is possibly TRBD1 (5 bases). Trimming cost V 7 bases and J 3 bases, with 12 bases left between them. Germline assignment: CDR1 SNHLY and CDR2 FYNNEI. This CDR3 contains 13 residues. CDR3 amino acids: CASTKGEYYGYTF. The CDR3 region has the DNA TGTGCCAGCACGAAAGGGGAGTACTATGGCTACACCTTC.

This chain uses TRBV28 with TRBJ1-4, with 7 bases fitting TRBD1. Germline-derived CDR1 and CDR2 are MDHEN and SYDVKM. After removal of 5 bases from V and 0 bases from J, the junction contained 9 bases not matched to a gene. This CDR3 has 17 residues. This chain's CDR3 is CASSPWTGVATNEKLFF. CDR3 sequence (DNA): TGTGCCAGCAGTCCCTGGACAGGCGTTGCAACTAATGAAAAACTGTTTTTT.

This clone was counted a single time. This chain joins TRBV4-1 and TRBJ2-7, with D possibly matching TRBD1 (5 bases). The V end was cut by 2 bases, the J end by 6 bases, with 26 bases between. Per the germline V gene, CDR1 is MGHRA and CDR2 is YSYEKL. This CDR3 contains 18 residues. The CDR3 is CASSQREGHERRLGEQYF. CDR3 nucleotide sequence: TGCGCCAGCAGCCAAAGAGAAGGACATGAGCGTAGGCTCGGCGAGCAGTACTTC.

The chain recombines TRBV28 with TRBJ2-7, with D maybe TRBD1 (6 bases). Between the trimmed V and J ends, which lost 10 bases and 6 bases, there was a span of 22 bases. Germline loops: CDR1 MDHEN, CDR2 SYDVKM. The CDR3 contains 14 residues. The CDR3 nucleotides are TGTGCCATCAGCTCCGGGACATCGCGGGTCGAGCAGTACTTC. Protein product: CAISSGTSRVEQYF.

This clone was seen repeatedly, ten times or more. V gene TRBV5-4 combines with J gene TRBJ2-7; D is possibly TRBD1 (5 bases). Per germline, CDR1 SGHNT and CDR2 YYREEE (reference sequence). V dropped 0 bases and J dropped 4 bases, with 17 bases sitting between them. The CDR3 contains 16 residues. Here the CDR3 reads CASSLVASGPHYEQYF. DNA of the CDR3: TGTGCCAGCAGCTTGGTCGCCTCAGGGCCCCATTACGAGCAGTACTTC.

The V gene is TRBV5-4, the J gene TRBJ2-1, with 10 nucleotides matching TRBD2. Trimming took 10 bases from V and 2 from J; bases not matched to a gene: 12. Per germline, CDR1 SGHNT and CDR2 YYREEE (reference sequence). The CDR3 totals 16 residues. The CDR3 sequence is CAVDIKREGPYNEQFF. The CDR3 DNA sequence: TGTGCCGTAGACATAAAGCGGGAGGGCCCCTACAATGAGCAGTTCTTC.

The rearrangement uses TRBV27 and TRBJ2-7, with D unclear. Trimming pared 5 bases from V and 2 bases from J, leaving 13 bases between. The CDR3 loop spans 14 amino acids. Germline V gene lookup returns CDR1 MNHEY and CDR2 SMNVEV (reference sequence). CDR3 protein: CASSKAPGPYEQYF. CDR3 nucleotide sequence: TGTGCCAGCAGTAAAGCGCCGGGCCCCTACGAGCAGTACTTC.

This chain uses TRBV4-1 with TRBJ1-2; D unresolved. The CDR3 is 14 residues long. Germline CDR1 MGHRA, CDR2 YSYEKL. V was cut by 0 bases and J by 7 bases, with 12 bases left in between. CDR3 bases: TGCGCCAGCAGCCAAGATACGGCAGGTGGTGGCTACACCTTC. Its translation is CASSQDTAGGGYTF.

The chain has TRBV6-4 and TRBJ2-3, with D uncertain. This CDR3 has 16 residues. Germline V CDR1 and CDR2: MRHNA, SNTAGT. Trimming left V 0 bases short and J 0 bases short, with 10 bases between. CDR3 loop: CASSDSSGASTDTQYF. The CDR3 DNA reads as TGTGCCAGCAGTGACTCCTCTGGTGCCAGCACAGATACGCAGTATTTT.

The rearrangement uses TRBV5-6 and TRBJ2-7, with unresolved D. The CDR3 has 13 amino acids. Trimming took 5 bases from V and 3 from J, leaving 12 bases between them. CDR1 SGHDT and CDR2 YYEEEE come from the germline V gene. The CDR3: CASSGLDGYEQYF. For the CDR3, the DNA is TGTGCCAGCAGTGGGCTGGACGGCTACGAGCAGTACTTC. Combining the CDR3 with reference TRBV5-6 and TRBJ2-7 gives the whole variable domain DAGVTQSPTHLIKTRGQQVTLRCSPKSGHDTVSWYQQALGQGPQFIFQYYEEEERQRGNFPDRFSGHQFPNYSSELNVNALLLGDSALYLCASSGLDGYEQYFGPGTRLTVT.

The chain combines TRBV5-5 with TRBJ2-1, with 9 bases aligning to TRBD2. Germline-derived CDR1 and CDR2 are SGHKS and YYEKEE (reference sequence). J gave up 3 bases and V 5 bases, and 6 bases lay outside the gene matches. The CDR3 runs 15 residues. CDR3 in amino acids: CASSVGTSSYNEQFF. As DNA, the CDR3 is TGTGCCAGCAGTGTCGGGACTAGCAGCTACAATGAGCAGTTCTTC.

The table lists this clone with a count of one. The CDR3 is CASAKGQNQPQHF. CDR3 sequence (DNA): TGTGCCAGCGCTAAGGGTCAGAATCAGCCCCAGCATTTT. The V gene is TRBV6-5, the J gene TRBJ1-5; D uncertain. CDR1 and CDR2 (germline): MNHEY, SVGAGI. The V end was cut by 8 bases, the J end by 4 bases, with 12 bases between. CDR3 length equals 13 residues.

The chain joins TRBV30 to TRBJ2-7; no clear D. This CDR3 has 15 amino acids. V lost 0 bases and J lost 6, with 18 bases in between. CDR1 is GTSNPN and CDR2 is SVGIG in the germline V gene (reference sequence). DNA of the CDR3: TGTGCCTGGAGTGTCCCAGACGGTTCGCCGCGCGAGCAGTACTTC. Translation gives CAWSVPDGSPREQYF.

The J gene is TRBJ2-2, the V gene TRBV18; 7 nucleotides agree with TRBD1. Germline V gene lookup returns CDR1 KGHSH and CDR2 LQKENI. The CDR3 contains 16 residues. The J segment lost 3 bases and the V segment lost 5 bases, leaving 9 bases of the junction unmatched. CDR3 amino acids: CASSSPDRPDTGELFF. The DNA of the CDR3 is TGTGCCAGCTCATCCCCGGACAGGCCAGACACCGGGGAGCTGTTTTTT.